These 32 T cell receptor beta chains came from one sample sequenced in a study of siplizumab effects on memory and regulatory T cells. Method: immunoSEQ multiplex PCR; TCRdb's copy keeps in-frame clones and lacks some. The sample lists 90,000 to 110,000 clones, roughly 91% seen once, with around 0.3% in the top ten. Sequencing was carried out using CD4+ T cells sorted from blood. These receptors all come from a human donor in good health.

CDR3 residues: CASRSPWGQPQHF. As DNA, the CDR3 is TGTGCCAGCAGGAGCCCCTGGGGCCAGCCCCAGCATTTT. The chain is built from TRBV2 and TRBJ1-5, with a possible D match to TRBD1 (5 bases). Deletions cut 6 bases from V and 7 bases from J, with 13 bases between. The CDR3 runs to 13 residues. Germline-derived CDR1 and CDR2 are SNHLY and FYNNEI. Looking up the rest from reference TRBV2 and TRBJ1-5 gives the full variable domain: EPEVTQTPSHQVTQMGQEVILRCVPISNHLYFYWYRQILGQKVEFLVSFYNNEISEKSEIFDDQFSVERPDGSNFTLKIRSTKLEDSAMYFCASRSPWGQPQHFGDGTRLSIL.

The chain is built from TRBV6-4 and TRBJ1-1, with D unresolved. Deletions cut 2 bases from V and 1 base from J, with 11 bases between. CDR1 and CDR2 from the germline V gene are MRHNA and SNTAGT. This CDR3 contains 15 residues. The CDR3 DNA follows: TGTGCCAGCAGTGACCCCGTTAGAGGGAACACTGAAGCTTTCTTT. Translated, it gives CASSDPVRGNTEAFF.

In DNA, the CDR3 is TGTGCCAGCAGCTTGGATGGTGGAGGGGCCTACGAGCAGTACTTC. Protein product: CASSLDGGGAYEQYF. V usage is TRBV5-5 and J usage is TRBJ2-7; weak D call: TRBD2 (6 bases). CDR3 length equals 15 residues. The V and J ends lost 0 bases and 2 bases respectively, with 12 bases between them. CDR1 is SGHKS, CDR2 YYEKEE, per germline (reference sequence).

V and J are TRBV5-1 and TRBJ2-7; maybe TRBD1 (6 bases). Germline V CDR1 and CDR2: SGHRS, YFSETQ. V was trimmed by 4 bases and J by 5 bases, leaving 22 bases between them. CDR3 length equals 16 residues. The CDR3 reads CASSPGNTGTGNEQYF. The CDR3 coding sequence is TGCGCCAGCAGCCCGGGGAATACAGGGACCGGCAACGAGCAGTACTTC.

CDR3 nucleotide sequence: TGTGCCAGCAGCTTAGGCGACAGGACGGATACGCAGTATTTT. Protein sequence: CASSLGDRTDTQYF. This chain joins TRBV7-2 and TRBJ2-3; tentative D call: TRBD1 (6 bases). V was pared by 1 base and J by 6 bases, with 11 bases between. Germline V lookup: CDR1 SGHTA, CDR2 FQGNSA. This CDR3 contains 14 residues.

This rearrangement joins TRBV19 to TRBJ1-5, with D possibly TRBD1 on 6 matching bases. CDR1 LNHDA and CDR2 SQIVND come from the germline V gene (reference sequence). Trimming took off 8 bases at V and 5 bases at J, with 13 bases between the two ends. The CDR3 covers 13 residues. This CDR3 reads CASATGWDQPQHF. Written as DNA, the CDR3 is TGTGCCAGTGCTACAGGGTGGGATCAGCCCCAGCATTTT.

The V and J genes are TRBV25-1 and TRBJ2-5; 8 bases line up with TRBD2. The V and J ends lost 3 bases and 7 bases, in that order; junction bases with no gene match: 4. Per the germline V gene, CDR1 is MGHDK and CDR2 is SYGVNS. The CDR3 sequence is 13 residues long. The CDR3 region is CASSDGAGGTQYF. The CDR3 DNA reads as TGTGCCAGCAGTGATGGGGCGGGGGGGACCCAGTACTTC.

This chain connects TRBV10-3 to TRBJ2-7, with no clear D. The CDR3 contains 12 residues. V was shortened by 6 bases and J by 4 bases, with 10 bases between the two germline ends. Germline lookup yields CDR1 ENHRY and CDR2 SYGVKD. This CDR3 is CAIRASQYEQYF. For the CDR3, the DNA is TGTGCCATCAGGGCAAGCCAATACGAGCAGTACTTC.

The CDR3 DNA reads as TGTGCCAGCAGCCCGGGGACTCGCGGGGGTTACGAGCAGTACTTC. It is translated as CASSPGTRGGYEQYF. The chain couples TRBV7-6 to TRBJ2-7; TRBD2 aligns across 7 bases. Germline V CDR1 and CDR2: SGHVS, FNYEAQ. This CDR3 has 15 residues. J lost 4 bases, V lost 5 bases, and 11 bases had no gene match.

This clone was found once. This chain links TRBV6-1 with TRBJ2-1; 8 bases match TRBD1. The CDR3 length is 15 residues. Germline V gene sequence: CDR1 MNHNS, CDR2 SASEGT. Germline trimming cut 6 bases from V and 12 bases from J; bases unmatched to any gene: 16. This CDR3 reads CASRAGTGRIVPQFF. CDR3 DNA sequence: TGTGCCAGCAGGGCCGGGACAGGTAGGATAGTGCCGCAGTTCTTC.

This clone has just one count. The chain uses TRBV7-8 and TRBJ2-7, with a possible D match to TRBD1 (7 bases). The length of the CDR3 is 12 residues. Germline V gene lookup returns CDR1 SGHVS and CDR2 FQNEAQ. Trimming took off 7 bases at V and 4 bases at J, with 11 bases between the two ends. The CDR3 spells CASTAGGYEQYF. In DNA, the CDR3 is TGTGCCAGCACCGCAGGGGGGTACGAGCAGTACTTC.

The rearrangement joins TRBV2 to TRBJ2-2, with D possibly being TRBD1 (6 bases). CDR1 SNHLY and CDR2 FYNNEI come from the germline V gene. This CDR3 contains 15 residues. Trimming removed 3 bases from V and 4 bases from J, with 12 bases in between. CDR3 in DNA: TGTGCCAGCAGTGAGGTTACAGGGTCCACCGGGGAGCTGTTTTTT. Residues: CASSEVTGSTGELFF.

The gene calls are TRBV29-1 and TRBJ2-3; TRBD2 is a possible D gene (6 bases). The CDR3 runs 13 residues. Germline assignment: CDR1 SQVTM and CDR2 ANQGSEA. V was trimmed by 1 base and J by 6 bases, leaving 11 bases between them. CDR3 nucleotides: TGCAGCGTTGAAGTGGCGGGGCGGGATACGCAGTATTTT. This sequence encodes CSVEVAGRDTQYF.

The chain links TRBV6-5 to TRBJ1-2, with TRBD1 as a possible D gene (6 bases). CDR3 size: 15 residues. V lost 2 bases and J lost 4, with 14 bases in between. Germline values: CDR1 MNHEY, CDR2 SVGAGI. CDR3 DNA sequence: TGTGCCAGCAGTTACGCGGGGGGCCCTGGCTATGGCTACACCTTC. This codes for CASSYAGGPGYGYTF.

CDR3 sequence: CASSLAAGPYNEQFF. In DNA, the CDR3 is TGTGCCAGCAGCTTAGCAGCGGGTCCCTACAATGAGCAGTTCTTC. This chain joins TRBV7-2 and TRBJ2-1, with a tentative D call TRBD2 (6 bases). The germline CDR1 and CDR2 sequences are SGHTA and FQGNSA. CDR3 length equals 15 residues. Trimming took off 0 bases at V and 2 bases at J, with 8 bases between the two ends.

The chain is built from TRBV4-3 and TRBJ2-1; 7 bases match TRBD1. The V and J ends lost 2 bases and 7 bases, in that order; junction bases with no gene match: 14. CDR3 length: 17 residues. Germline CDR1 is LGHNA and CDR2 is YSLEER. CDR3 sequence: CASSQYFAGGPKNEQFF. In DNA form, the CDR3 reads TGCGCCAGCAGCCAATATTTTGCAGGGGGACCCAAGAATGAGCAGTTCTTC.

The V gene is TRBV18, the J gene TRBJ1-5; 7 bases are shared with TRBD1. V dropped 3 bases and J dropped 7; count of bases not matched to a gene: 12. Germline lookup yields CDR1 KGHSH and CDR2 LQKENI. CDR3 size: 16 residues. The DNA for the CDR3 is TGTGCCAGCTCACCGGGACAGAAATCGTCAGAGCAGCCCCAGCATTTT. It yields the protein CASSPGQKSSEQPQHF.

This clone came up once. CDR3 sequence: CASSSSIKAKAPHYEQYF. In nucleotides, the CDR3 is TGTGCCAGCAGCTCGAGCATTAAAGCAAAAGCACCCCACTACGAGCAGTACTTC. The rearrangement links TRBV13 to TRBJ2-7; unclear D gene. Germline assignment: CDR1 PRHDT and CDR2 FYEKMQ (reference sequence). The CDR3 totals 18 residues. Trimming shortened V by 4 bases and J by 3 bases, and 25 bases separated the two germline ends.

This chain links TRBV2 with TRBJ1-2; 7 bases are shared with TRBD1. CDR1 and CDR2 (germline): SNHLY, FYNNEI. CDR3 size: 15 residues. The V segment lost 6 bases and the J segment 8 bases; nucleotides outside the gene matches: 15. The CDR3: CASSALTGRKSGYTF. CDR3 in DNA: TGTGCCAGCAGCGCGCTGACAGGGAGGAAAAGCGGCTACACCTTC.

The rearrangement joins TRBV7-9 to TRBJ1-1, with D tentatively TRBD1 (6 bases). This CDR3 has 13 amino acids. CDR1 and CDR2 (germline): SEHNR, FQNEAQ (reference sequence). V was clipped by 9 bases and J by 0 bases, with 11 bases between them. The CDR3 bases are TGTGCCAGTACAGGGTACGTGAACACTGAAGCTTTCTTT. It translates to CASTGYVNTEAFF.

The chain uses TRBV9 and TRBJ1-3, with no clear D. Trimming took off 4 bases at V and 0 bases at J, with 14 bases between the two ends. Looked up from germline, CDR1 is SGDLS and CDR2 is YYNGEE. The length of the CDR3 is 16 residues. The CDR3 DNA reads TGTGCCAGCAGCAAACCCGACGGGGACTCTGGAAACACCATATATTTT. Translated, it gives CASSKPDGDSGNTIYF.

V usage is TRBV2 and J usage is TRBJ2-1, with 8 bases fitting TRBD2. The germline gives CDR1 SNHLY, CDR2 FYNNEI. The ends lost 8 bases at V and 2 bases at J; junction bases unmatched: 8. This CDR3 comprises 15 residues. The CDR3 nucleotides are TGTGCCAGCGTTTTGGCGGGGGGAACCTACAATGAGCAGTTCTTC. It specifies CASVLAGGTYNEQFF.

This chain uses TRBV4-1 with TRBJ1-2; D uncertain. The V end lost 3 bases, the J end lost 2 bases, and 16 bases lay between the germline ends. Germline CDR1 reads MGHRA; CDR2 reads YSYEKL. This CDR3 spans 16 amino acids. The CDR3 loop reads CASSHSIGQMNYGYTF. The CDR3 bases are TGCGCCAGCAGCCATTCCATCGGGCAGATGAACTATGGCTACACCTTC.

The chain has TRBV7-8 and TRBJ2-2; TRBD1 aligns across 10 bases. The CDR3 is made up of 16 amino acids. The V and J ends lost 1 base and 6 bases, in that order; junction bases with no gene match: 5. Germline lookup yields CDR1 SGHVS and CDR2 FQNEAQ. The CDR3 region is CASSLGWTGGSGELFF. The CDR3 nucleotides are TGTGCCAGCAGCTTAGGGTGGACAGGGGGATCCGGGGAGCTGTTTTTT.

A note on this clone: The identical CDR3 is also encoded by other nucleotide sequences in the sample. The chain links TRBV18 to TRBJ2-7, with D uncertain. The CDR3 extends over 12 amino acids. CDR1 KGHSH and CDR2 LQKENI come from the germline V gene. Trimming stripped 2 bases from V and 0 bases from J, with 2 bases between. CDR3 sequence: CASSPSSYEQYF. Here the CDR3 DNA reads TGTGCCAGCTCACCAAGCTCCTACGAGCAGTACTTC. The full variable domain, in which reference TRBV18 and TRBJ2-7 provide the parts outside the CDR3, is NAGVMQNPRHLVRRRGQEARLRCSPMKGHSHVYWYRQLPEEGLKFMVYLQKENIIDESGMPKERFSAEFPKEGPSILRIQQVVRGDSAAYFCASSPSSYEQYFGPGTRLTVT.

V usage is TRBV9 and J usage is TRBJ2-7, with 9 bases lining up with TRBD1. Germline V gives CDR1 SGDLS, CDR2 YYNGEE. Trimming cost V 4 bases and J 2 bases; bases outside gene matches: 10. The CDR3 has 16 residues. The DNA of the CDR3 is TGTGCCAGCAGCCCCCTCCGTGGGACAGGGACCTACGAGCAGTACTTC. Encoded protein: CASSPLRGTGTYEQYF.

The chain carries TRBV5-1 and TRBJ2-7; 9 bases are a match to TRBD1. V lost 3 bases, J lost 0 bases, and 4 bases stayed unmatched. This CDR3 comprises 15 residues. Germline V lookup: CDR1 SGHRS, CDR2 YFSETQ. The CDR3 loop reads CASSSGTGSSYEQYF. CDR3 nucleotides: TGCGCCAGCAGCTCCGGGACAGGGAGCTCCTACGAGCAGTACTTC.

The rearrangement links TRBV29-1 to TRBJ1-2, with D hard to call. This CDR3 comprises 13 residues. CDR1 and CDR2 from the germline V gene are SQVTM and ANQGSEA. V dropped 7 bases and J dropped 6 bases, with 18 bases sitting between them. The CDR3 DNA reads as TGCAGCGCCGTGGACCGTGGTGGGGATGGCTACACCTTC. This codes for CSAVDRGGDGYTF.

The chain carries TRBV18 and TRBJ1-1; TRBD1 is a possible D gene (6 bases). The CDR3 consists of 14 residues. Deletions cut 3 bases from V and 5 bases from J, with 13 bases between. Germline V gene data show CDR1 as KGHSH and CDR2 as LQKENI. The CDR3 DNA sequence: TGTGCCAGCTCACCTTACGGGGGCAGAACTGAAGCTTTCTTT. Its translation is CASSPYGGRTEAFF.

Concerning this clone itself: Other nucleotide sequences in the sample specify the same CDR3. The chain recombines TRBV7-2 with TRBJ2-5; D gene ambiguous. CDR1 SGHTA and CDR2 FQGNSA come from the germline V gene. Trimming cost V 5 bases and J 1 base, with 2 bases left between them. The CDR3 is 11 residues long. CDR3 sequence: CASSPQETQYF. DNA for the CDR3: TGTGCCAGCAGCCCCCAAGAGACCCAGTACTTC. The whole variable domain, filled in from reference TRBV7-2 and TRBJ2-5, reads GAGVSQSPSNKVTEKGKDVELRCDPISGHTALYWYRQSLGQGLEFLIYFQGNSAPDKSGLPSDRFSAERTGGSVSTLTIQRTQQEDSAVYLCASSPQETQYFGPGTRLLVL.

The rearrangement joins TRBV10-3 to TRBJ2-1; TRBD2 is a possible D gene (5 bases). CDR1 is ENHRY and CDR2 is SYGVKD in the germline V gene. The CDR3 extends over 13 amino acids. V was clipped by 6 bases and J by 5 bases, with 11 bases between them. CDR3 residues: CAISVGDNNEQFF. Written as DNA, the CDR3 is TGTGCCATCAGCGTGGGAGATAACAATGAGCAGTTCTTC.

The V gene is TRBV6-1, the J gene TRBJ2-5, with D possibly called TRBD1 or TRBD2 (5 bases each). CDR1 and CDR2 (germline): MNHNS, SASEGT. The CDR3 spans 13 residues. V was cut by 7 bases and J by 3 bases, with 12 bases left in between. DNA of the CDR3: TGTGCCAGCACCTGGGACGGAAAAGAGACCCAGTACTTC. Its protein is CASTWDGKETQYF.